The next 14 T cell receptor beta chains were all read from a single sample in a study of T cells in localized non-small cell lung cancer. Sequenced by immunoSEQ multiplex PCR; TCRdb stores in-frame clones only, minus some. The sample has about 48,000 clones; 77% are singletons. The sequences come from peripheral blood, collected before any cancer treatment. The receptors were sampled from a man between 40 and 70 years old with stage I squamous cell lung carcinoma.

The chain employs TRBV9 and TRBJ1-4, with 7 positions matching TRBD1. In germline, CDR1 is SGDLS, CDR2 YYNGEE. Trimming removed 7 bases from V and 7 bases from J; junction bases left unmatched: 19. This CDR3 contains 17 residues. The CDR3 loop is CASASGQPLPNGEKLFF. In DNA form, the CDR3 reads TGTGCCAGCGCCTCGGGACAGCCCCTACCCAATGGTGAAAAACTGTTTTTT.

This clone came up once. The chain couples TRBV30 to TRBJ2-7, with no clear D. Germline CDR1 GTSNPN, CDR2 SVGIG (reference sequence). Trimming removed 3 bases from V and 6 bases from J, with 9 bases in between. This CDR3 is built from 11 residues. CDR3 region: CAWSHTGEQYF. The DNA for the CDR3 is TGTGCCTGGAGCCACACCGGCGAGCAGTACTTC.

The chain joins TRBV12-5 to TRBJ2-5; the match to TRBD2 covers 10 bases. The CDR3 consists of 15 residues. Germline V gene lookup returns CDR1 LGHNT and CDR2 FRNRAP. V gave up 7 bases and J gave up 6 bases; unmatched junction bases: 11. The DNA of the CDR3 is TGTGCTAGTGTTTGTATAGCGGGGGGAGTTAAGACCCAGTACTTC. Translated: CASVCIAGGVKTQYF.

This clone appeared a single time. This chain joins TRBV30 and TRBJ1-4; 10 bases line up with TRBD1. V dropped 2 bases and J dropped 6; count of bases not matched to a gene: 3. CDR1 is GTSNPN, CDR2 SVGIG, per germline (reference sequence). The CDR3 spans 14 residues. The CDR3: CAWSRGTGDEKLFF. CDR3 DNA sequence: TGTGCCTGGAGTCGGGGGACAGGGGATGAAAAACTGTTTTTT.

The V and J genes are TRBV28 and TRBJ2-5, with D uncertain. This CDR3 contains 12 residues. Trimming stripped 5 bases from V and 3 bases from J, with 7 bases between. Per germline, CDR1 MDHEN and CDR2 SYDVKM. CDR3 sequence reads: CASSVAKETQYF. In DNA form, the CDR3 reads TGTGCCAGCAGTGTAGCAAAAGAGACCCAGTACTTC.

CDR3 protein: CASSVTSKRETQYF. The CDR3 nucleotides read TGTGCCAGCAGCGTTACTAGCAAAAGGGAGACCCAGTACTTC. The chain employs TRBV9 and TRBJ2-5; D is perhaps TRBD2 (6 bases). Germline V CDR1 and CDR2: SGDLS, YYNGEE. Between the trimmed V and J ends, which lost 2 bases and 5 bases, there was a span of 13 bases. The CDR3 totals 14 residues. Full variable domain (missing parts from reference TRBV9 and TRBJ2-5): DSGVTQTPKHLITATGQRVTLRCSPRSGDLSVYWYQQSLDQGLQFLIQYYNGEERAKGNILERFSAQQFPDLHSELNLSSLELGDSALYFCASSVTSKRETQYFGPGTRLLVL.

V and J are TRBV6-1 and TRBJ2-6, with 7 nucleotides matching TRBD1. The length of the CDR3 is 18 residues. Per germline, CDR1 MNHNS and CDR2 SASEGT. The V gene end was trimmed by 3 bases and the J gene end by 0 bases; junction bases not matched to a gene: 8. The CDR3 DNA follows: TGTGCCAGCAGTGATAAGGGGGCCAGGATCTCTGGGGCCAACGTCCTGACTTTC. It encodes CASSDKGARISGANVLTF.

The genes are TRBV25-1 and TRBJ1-4; TRBD1 matches 9 bases. CDR1 is MGHDK and CDR2 is SYGVNS in the germline V gene. This CDR3 has 15 residues. The J segment lost 8 bases and the V segment lost 5 bases, leaving 9 bases of the junction unmatched. CDR3 bases: TGTGCCAGCAGTCCCACCGACAGGGGGACCGAAAAACTGTTTTTT. Its translation is CASSPTDRGTEKLFF.

The chain combines TRBV5-8 with TRBJ2-3; maybe TRBD2 (5 bases). CDR1 SGHTS and CDR2 YDEGEE come from the germline V gene. This CDR3 has 12 residues. With 2 bases removed from V and 4 bases from J, the gap between germline ends came to 5 bases. The CDR3 here is CASSFGADTQYF. As DNA, the CDR3 is TGTGCCAGCAGCTTCGGGGCAGATACGCAGTATTTT.

The chain carries TRBV5-1 and TRBJ1-1; D is undetermined. The V gene's germline CDR1 is SGHRS and CDR2 YFSETQ. V dropped 0 bases and J dropped 2 bases, with 8 bases sitting between them. CDR3 size: 14 residues. The CDR3 loop is CASSLGQTNTEAFF. CDR3 DNA: TGCGCCAGCAGCTTGGGACAAACTAACACTGAAGCTTTCTTT.

This clone appeared a single time. The chain joins TRBV30 to TRBJ1-6, with D possibly matching TRBD1 (5 bases). The CDR3 sequence is 14 residues long. From germline, CDR1 is GTSNPN and CDR2 SVGIG (reference sequence). V shed 7 bases and J shed 0 bases, with 10 bases lying between them. This chain's CDR3 is CASRGGSYNSPLHF. CDR3 bases: TGTGCCTCTCGGGGGGGCTCCTATAATTCACCCCTCCACTTT.

The rearrangement joins TRBV6-5 to TRBJ2-7; D call uncertain. The germline gives CDR1 MNHEY, CDR2 SVGAGI. CDR3 length equals 13 residues. V lost 6 bases, J lost 2 bases, and 11 bases lay in between. CDR3 nucleotides: TGTGCCAGCAGCCGGAACCAGGCCTACGAGCAGTACTTC. Translated, it gives CASSRNQAYEQYF.

This clone has just a few counts. This chain links TRBV28 with TRBJ1-1, with 7 bases fitting TRBD1. CDR3 length: 16 residues. From germline, CDR1 is MDHEN and CDR2 SYDVKM. Trimming cost V 1 base and J 0 bases; bases outside gene matches: 5. CDR3 loop: CASSLFSTGMNTEAFF. The CDR3 coding sequence is TGTGCCAGCAGTTTATTCTCGACAGGGATGAACACTGAAGCTTTCTTT.

The chain is built from TRBV25-1 and TRBJ2-1; D is possibly TRBD1 or TRBD2 (7 bases each). The CDR3 sequence is 16 residues long. Trimming cost V 2 bases and J 4 bases, with 15 bases left between them. CDR1 and CDR2 from the germline V gene are MGHDK and SYGVNS. The CDR3 DNA reads as TGTGCCAGCAGTGAAAGCGGGACAGCGTTATACAATGAGCAGTTCTTC. It specifies CASSESGTALYNEQFF.